This T cell receptor beta chain was profiled in a study of T-cell reconstitution after alpha-beta-depleted transplantation in children. Study-wide results and limits: The origin of alpha-beta T cells about two months after transplant was reportedly several hundred expanded graft clones. At the one-year point after transplant, T-cell counts and TCRbeta diversity were found to come mostly from T cells that had been newly produced.

Unique molecular identifiers were incorporated when the TCRbeta library was constructed. A single record per CDR3 protein comes from TCRdb applying MiXCR to the PCR reads. In the table there are 240,000 or so distinct CDR3 sequences, approximately 8% of which are singletons. This CDR3 comprises 15 residues. The germline V and J ends were trimmed by 5 bases and 1 base, with 14 bases remaining between them. Per germline, CDR1 SEHNR and CDR2 FQNEAQ (reference sequence). This clonotype was seen repeatedly, ten times or more. The antigen is undetermined. The sequencing used PBMCs, mostly from graft donor cells, collected 180 days after TCRalphabeta/CD19-depleted stem cell transplant. This chain connects TRBV7-9 to TRBJ1-2; unclear D gene. The TCR sequence derives from a male patient younger than 18 who had a stem cell transplant for acute lymphoblastic leukemia, so the T cells may come from the graft donor. This CDR3 is CASSAGWRFNYGYTF. CDR3 bases: TGTGCCAGCAGCGCCGGTTGGCGCTTTAACTATGGCTACACCTTC.